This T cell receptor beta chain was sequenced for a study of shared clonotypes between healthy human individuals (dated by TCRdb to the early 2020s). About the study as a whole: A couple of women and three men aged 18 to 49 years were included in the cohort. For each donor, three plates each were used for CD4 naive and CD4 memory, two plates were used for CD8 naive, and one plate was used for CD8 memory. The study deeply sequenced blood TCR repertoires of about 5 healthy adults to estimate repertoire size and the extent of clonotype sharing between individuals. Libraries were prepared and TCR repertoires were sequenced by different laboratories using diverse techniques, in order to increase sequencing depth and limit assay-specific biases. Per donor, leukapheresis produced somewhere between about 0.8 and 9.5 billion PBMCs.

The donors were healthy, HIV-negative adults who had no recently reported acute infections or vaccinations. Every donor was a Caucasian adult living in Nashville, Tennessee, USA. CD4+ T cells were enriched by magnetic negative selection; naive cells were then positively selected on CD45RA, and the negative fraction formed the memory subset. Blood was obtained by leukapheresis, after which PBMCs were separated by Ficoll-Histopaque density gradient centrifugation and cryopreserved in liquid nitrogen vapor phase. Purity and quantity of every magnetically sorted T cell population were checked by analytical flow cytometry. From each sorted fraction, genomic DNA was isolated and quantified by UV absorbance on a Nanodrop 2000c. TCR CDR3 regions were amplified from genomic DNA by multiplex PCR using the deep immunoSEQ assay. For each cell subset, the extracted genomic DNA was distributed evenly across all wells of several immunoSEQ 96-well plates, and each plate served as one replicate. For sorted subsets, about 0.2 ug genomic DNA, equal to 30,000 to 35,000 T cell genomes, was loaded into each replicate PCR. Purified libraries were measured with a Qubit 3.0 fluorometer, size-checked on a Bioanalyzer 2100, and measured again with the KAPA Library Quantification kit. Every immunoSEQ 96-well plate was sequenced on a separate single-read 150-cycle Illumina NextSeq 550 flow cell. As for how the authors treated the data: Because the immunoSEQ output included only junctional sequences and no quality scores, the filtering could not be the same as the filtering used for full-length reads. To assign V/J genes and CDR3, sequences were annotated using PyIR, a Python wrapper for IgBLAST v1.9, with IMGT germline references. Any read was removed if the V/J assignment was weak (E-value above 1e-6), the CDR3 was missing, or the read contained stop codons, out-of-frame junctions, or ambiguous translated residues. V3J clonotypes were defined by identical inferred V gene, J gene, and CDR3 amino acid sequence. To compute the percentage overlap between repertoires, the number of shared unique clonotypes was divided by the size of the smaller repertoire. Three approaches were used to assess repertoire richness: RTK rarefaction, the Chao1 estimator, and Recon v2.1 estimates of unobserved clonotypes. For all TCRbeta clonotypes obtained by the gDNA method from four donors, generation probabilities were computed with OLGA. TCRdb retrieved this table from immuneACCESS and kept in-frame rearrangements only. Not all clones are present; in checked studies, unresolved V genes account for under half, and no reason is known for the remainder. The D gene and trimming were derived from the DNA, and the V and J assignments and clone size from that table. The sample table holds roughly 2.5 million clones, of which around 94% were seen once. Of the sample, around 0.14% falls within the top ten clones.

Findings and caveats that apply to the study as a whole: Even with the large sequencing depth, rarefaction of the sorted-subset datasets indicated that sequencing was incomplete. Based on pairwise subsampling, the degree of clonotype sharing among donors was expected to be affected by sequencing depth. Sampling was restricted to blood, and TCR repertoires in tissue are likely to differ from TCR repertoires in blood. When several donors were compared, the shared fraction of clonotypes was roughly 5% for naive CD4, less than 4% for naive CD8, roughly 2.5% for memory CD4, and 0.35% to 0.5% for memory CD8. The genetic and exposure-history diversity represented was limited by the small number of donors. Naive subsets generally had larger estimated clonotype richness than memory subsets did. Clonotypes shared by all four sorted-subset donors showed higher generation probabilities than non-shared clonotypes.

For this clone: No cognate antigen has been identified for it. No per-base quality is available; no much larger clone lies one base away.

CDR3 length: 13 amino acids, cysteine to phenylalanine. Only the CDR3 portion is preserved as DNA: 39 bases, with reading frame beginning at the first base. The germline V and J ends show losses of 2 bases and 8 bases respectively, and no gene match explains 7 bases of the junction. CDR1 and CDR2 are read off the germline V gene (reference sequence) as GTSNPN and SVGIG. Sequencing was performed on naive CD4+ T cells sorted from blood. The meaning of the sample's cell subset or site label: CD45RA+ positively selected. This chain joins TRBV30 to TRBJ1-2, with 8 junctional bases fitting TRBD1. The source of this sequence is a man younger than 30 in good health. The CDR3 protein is CAWSTQTGAGYTF. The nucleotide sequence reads TGTGCCTGGAGTACACAGACAGGGGCAGGCTACACCTTC.